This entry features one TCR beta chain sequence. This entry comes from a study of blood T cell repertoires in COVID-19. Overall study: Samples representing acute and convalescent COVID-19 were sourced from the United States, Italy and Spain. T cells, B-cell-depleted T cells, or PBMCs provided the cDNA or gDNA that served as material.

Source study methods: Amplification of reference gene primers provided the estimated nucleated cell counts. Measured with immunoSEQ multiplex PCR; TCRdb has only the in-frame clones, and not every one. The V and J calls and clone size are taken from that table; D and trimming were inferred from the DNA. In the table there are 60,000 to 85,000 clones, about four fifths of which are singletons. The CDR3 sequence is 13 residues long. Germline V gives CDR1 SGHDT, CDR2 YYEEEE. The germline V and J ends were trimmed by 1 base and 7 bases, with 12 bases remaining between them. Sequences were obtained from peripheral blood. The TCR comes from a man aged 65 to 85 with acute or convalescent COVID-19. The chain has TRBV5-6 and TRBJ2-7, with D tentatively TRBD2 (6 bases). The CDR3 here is CASSLLGSGEQYF. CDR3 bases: TGTGCCAGCAGCTTGTTGGGCAGCGGGGAGCAGTACTTC.